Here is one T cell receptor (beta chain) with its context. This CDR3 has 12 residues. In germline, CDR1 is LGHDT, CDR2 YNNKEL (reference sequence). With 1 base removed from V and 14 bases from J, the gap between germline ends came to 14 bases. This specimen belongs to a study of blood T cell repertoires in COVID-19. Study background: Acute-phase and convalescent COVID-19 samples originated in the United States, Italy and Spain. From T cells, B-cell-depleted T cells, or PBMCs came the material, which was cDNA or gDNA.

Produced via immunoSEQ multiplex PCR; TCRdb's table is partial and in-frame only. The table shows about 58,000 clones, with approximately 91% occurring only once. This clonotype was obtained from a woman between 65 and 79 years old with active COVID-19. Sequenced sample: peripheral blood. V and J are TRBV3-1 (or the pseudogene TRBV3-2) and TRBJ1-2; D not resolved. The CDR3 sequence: CASSQGGNKQTF. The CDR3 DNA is TGTGCCAGCAGCCAAGGAGGCAACAAGCAAACCTTC.